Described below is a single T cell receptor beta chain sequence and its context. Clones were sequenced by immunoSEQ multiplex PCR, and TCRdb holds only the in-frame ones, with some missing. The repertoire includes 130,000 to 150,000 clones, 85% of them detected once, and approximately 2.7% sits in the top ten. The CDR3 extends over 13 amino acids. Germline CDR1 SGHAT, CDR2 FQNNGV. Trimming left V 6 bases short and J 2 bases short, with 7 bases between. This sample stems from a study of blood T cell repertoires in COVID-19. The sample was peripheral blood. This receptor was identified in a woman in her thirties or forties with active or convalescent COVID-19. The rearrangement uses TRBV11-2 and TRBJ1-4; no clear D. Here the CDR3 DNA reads TGTGCCAGCAGTCCCCGGACTAATGAAAAACTGTTTTTT. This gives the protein CASSPRTNEKLFF.